Listed below are T cell receptor beta chains from one sample, sequenced in a study of shared clonotypes between healthy human individuals. The table came from immunoSEQ multiplex PCR; TCRdb's copy has only in-frame clones and leaves some out. The sample contains over 2 million clones, about 95% of which appear only once. Sample: naive CD8+ T cells sorted from blood. These TCRs come from a man aged 18 to 35 in good health. Both conserved end residues are part of each CDR3. A D gene is named only where the DNA matches it firmly. Where a row states a size, it is once, few, many or the class of an expanded clone; other rows omit it.

size,J,D,V,DNA,CDR3
once,TRBJ2-7,-,TRBV2,TGTGCCAGCAGTGAACTTGGGGGTGGCTACGAGCAGTACTTC,CASSELGGGYEQYF
-,TRBJ2-7,TRBD2,TRBV6-1,TGTGCCAGCAGCTTGGGACTAGCAAACTACGAGCAGTACTTC,CASSLGLANYEQYF
-,TRBJ2-1,TRBD2,TRBV27,TGTGCCAGCAGTGAGGGACTAGCGGACAATGAGCAGTTCTTC,CASSEGLADNEQFF
-,TRBJ1-2,-,TRBV27,TGTGCCAGCAGTTTGTACAGTGGGCCGGCGGATGGCTACACCTTC,CASSLYSGPADGYTF
-,TRBJ2-7,-,TRBV2,TGTGCCAGCAGTGAAGTGGGTTTACGGCTACGCGAGCAGTACTTC,CASSEVGLRLREQYF
-,TRBJ2-2,-,TRBV4-1,TGCGCCAGCAGCCAAGAATTTTGGCAGAACACCGGGGAGCTGTTTTTT,CASSQEFWQNTGELFF
-,TRBJ1-4,-,TRBV10-1,TGCGCCAGCAGTCAATTACAGGGAACGGATGAAAAACTGTTTTTT,CASSQLQGTDEKLFF
-,TRBJ2-7,TRBD2,TRBV5-4,TGTGCCAGCGGTGGGGAGGGAGGGCTGAGCGAGCAGTACTTC,CASGGEGGLSEQYF
-,TRBJ2-6,-,TRBV30,TGTGCCTGGAGTGTAGGGGCGGGGGCCAACGTCCTGACTTTC,CAWSVGAGANVLTF
-,TRBJ2-7,-,TRBV9,TGTGCCAGCAGCCCCTCCCCCAGGGCCGACTACGAGCAGTACTTC,CASSPSPRADYEQYF
-,TRBJ2-2,-,TRBV6-5,TGTGCCAGCAGTTGGGGACTCAACACCGGGGAGCTGTTTTTT,CASSWGLNTGELFF
once,TRBJ2-7,TRBD1,TRBV9,TGTGCCAGCAGCGTTAACCCGGACAGGGAACCTTCCCCTTTGGGGGAGCAGTACTTC,CASSVNPDREPSPLGEQYF
-,TRBJ2-1,-,TRBV6-1,TGTGCCAGCAGCCTACAGGGTCCCTCCTACAATGAGCAGTTCTTC,CASSLQGPSYNEQFF
-,TRBJ2-1,TRBD2,TRBV4-3,TGCGCCAGCAGCCAAGGCATAACTAGCGGATACAATGAGCAGTTCTTC,CASSQGITSGYNEQFF
-,TRBJ2-1,TRBD2,TRBV11-2,TGTGCCAGCAGCTTAGTGGCTAGCGGCAGTCCCCTCGATGAGCAGTTCTTC,CASSLVASGSPLDEQFF
few,TRBJ1-1,-,TRBV27,TGTGCCAGCAGAGGTACCTCGGGCACTGAAGCTTTCTTT,CASRGTSGTEAFF
-,TRBJ2-1,-,TRBV2,TGTGCCAGCAGTGTTTCCCCGGATGAGCAGTTCTTC,CASSVSPDEQFF
-,TRBJ1-1,-,TRBV7-2,TGTGCCAGCAGCTTAGATCCCCGGGGTACCAACACTGAAGCTTTCTTT,CASSLDPRGTNTEAFF
-,TRBJ2-7,-,TRBV7-9,TGTGCCAGCAGCTTAGAAAACAGCTACGAGCAGTACTTC,CASSLENSYEQYF
-,TRBJ2-7,-,TRBV9,TGTGCCAGCAGCGGTCCGCAGTCCGAGCAGTACTTC,CASSGPQSEQYF
-,TRBJ1-2,-,TRBV6-1,TGTGCCAGCAGTGAAGGTCTGACCGGAGAGACCTATGGCTACACCTTC,CASSEGLTGETYGYTF
-,TRBJ1-5,-,TRBV4-1,TGCGCCAGCAGCCAAGACCCGCTGGGGCAGCCCCAGCATTTT,CASSQDPLGQPQHF
-,TRBJ2-4,-,TRBV11-3,TGTGCCTGCAAAAACATTCAGTACTTC,CACKNIQYF
-,TRBJ2-1,TRBD2,TRBV4-3,TGCGCCAGCAGCCAAGATTTAATAGGAGCGGGAGCCTACAATGAGCAGTTCTTC,CASSQDLIGAGAYNEQFF
once,TRBJ1-5,TRBD1,TRBV19,TGTGCCAGTAGTCCCGGACAGGATAGCAATCAGCCCCAGCATTTT,CASSPGQDSNQPQHF
-,TRBJ2-7,-,TRBV7-9,TGTGCCAGCAGCTTAGGGGCGGGATACGAGCAGTACTTC,CASSLGAGYEQYF
-,TRBJ2-2,-,TRBV9,TGTGCCAGCAGCTCCTCTCTTTTGGCCGGGGAGCTGTTTTTT,CASSSSLLAGELFF
-,TRBJ2-7,-,TRBV27,TGTGCCAGCAGTCCCCTGGGGGCCTACGAGCAGTACTTC,CASSPLGAYEQYF